Included here is one TCR beta chain sequence, with context. This entry belongs to a study of graft-versus-host responses after intestinal transplantation. The repertoire was sequenced with immunoSEQ multiplex PCR; TCRdb's copy has only in-frame clones and lacks some. This table has fewer than 100,000 clones, roughly 83% appearing once. Germline V gives CDR1 SEHNR, CDR2 FQNEAQ (reference sequence). CDR3 length: 13 amino acids. Between the trimmed V and J ends, which lost 2 bases and 11 bases, there was a span of 12 bases. This clonotype was obtained from a human patient who received an intestinal transplant, so some T cells may come from the graft donor. The chain combines TRBV7-9 with TRBJ1-4; TRBD1 might be the D (6 bases). The sequences come from PBMCs, collected 255 days after intestinal transplant. CDR3 protein: CASSLPRTEKLFF. The DNA of the CDR3 is TGTGCCAGCAGCTTACCGAGGACAGAGAAACTGTTTTTT.